This TCR beta chain was found in a study of CD8 T cells in Susac syndrome. V was cut by 1 base and J by 4 bases, with 7 bases left in between. The CDR3 sequence is 12 residues long. Per germline, CDR1 DFQATT and CDR2 SNEGSKA (reference sequence). CD8+ and CD4+ T cells from blood underwent TCR beta sequencing, which was carried out in a high-throughput format. Patients with stable or active relapsing-remitting disease, all of them treatment-naive, made up the multiple sclerosis controls. FACS enriched CD8+ TEMRA cells, while bulk CD8+ and CD4+ were negatively isolated. With random hexamers, reverse transcription was performed on about 0.45 to 1 ug of RNA. A multiplex approach, immunoSEQ multiplex PCR, amplified TCR beta CDR3 across 54 Vbeta and 13 Jbeta. TCRdb re-called the immunoSEQ multiplex PCR reads with MiXCR, one entry per CDR3 protein. Of more than 150,000 distinct CDR3 sequences listed, nearly 97% are singletons.

This chain uses TRBV20-1 with TRBJ1-2; D gene ambiguous. Sequences were obtained from CD8+ T cells from PBMCs. The TCR was taken from a human donor with multiple sclerosis. CDR3 loop: CSARAQGYGYTF. The CDR3 DNA follows: TGCAGTGCTAGAGCCCAAGGCTATGGCTACACCTTC.